What follows describes a single T cell receptor beta chain. Its antigen is unidentified. The PCR was carried out with 60 Vbeta primers and 13 Jbeta primers. Profiling relied on immunoSEQ multiplex PCR, and the TCRdb table lists in-frame clones only, not all of them. The sample lists roughly 250,000 clones, 84% occurring once. In germline, CDR1 is SGHDN, CDR2 FVKESK. This CDR3 is built from 14 residues. V was shortened by 4 bases and J by 7 bases, with 17 bases between the two germline ends. Donors in the study were healthy people who gave bone marrow. This sample was included in a study of cytomegalovirus exposure and HLA in healthy donors. Study-wide background: As an earlier analysis found, 150 million to 200 million T cells yielded about 120 million unique TCR beta sequences. Points from the study as a whole: Specificity of a few CMV-associated chains for CMV antigens was verified in vitro.

This TCR derives from a middle-aged woman in good health and CMV-seropositive. The gene calls are TRBV14 and TRBJ2-7; the D is unclear. The sequencing sample was made of PBMCs. In DNA, the CDR3 is TGTGCCAGCAGCCCAACTTACGTCTCCGGGGAGCAGTACTTC. Its translation is CASSPTYVSGEQYF.